This T cell receptor (beta chain) comes out of a study of CD8 T cells in ankylosing spondylitis. Of note for this clonotype: Its target is not known.

Between the trimmed V and J ends, which lost 3 bases and 3 bases, there was a span of 13 bases. This CDR3 is 14 amino acids long. In germline, CDR1 is SQVTM, CDR2 ANQGSEA. Each CDR3 protein is one row after TCRdb ran MiXCR on the 5' RACE reads. The sample holds approximately 300,000 distinct CDR3 sequences; roughly 20% are singletons and the top ten take around 8%. General study results and limits: The study looked at matched synovial fluid samples from ankylosing spondylitis patients. Disease-linked clones were reported to be significantly enriched there.

The sequenced sample was blood, either unsorted or a sorted T cell fraction (not recorded which). The J gene is TRBJ2-3, the V gene TRBV29-1; a weak D match, TRBD1 (5 bases). This TCR derives from a male donor with ankylosing spondylitis or in good health (not recorded which). Here the CDR3 reads CSVDERQGTDTQYF. CDR3 DNA sequence: TGCAGCGTTGACGAAAGGCAGGGAACAGATACGCAGTATTTT.